The source of this T cell receptor beta chain is a study of cytomegalovirus exposure and HLA in healthy donors (dated by TCRdb to the late 2010s). At the level of the whole study: According to an earlier analysis of 550 to 750 of the donors, about 190 million T cells yielded approximately 120 million unique TCR beta sequences and 276 Gb of sequence data. Alongside the repertoire data, information on donor age, sex, ethnicity and CMV serostatus was compiled. Because of strong linkage in the cohort, 5 or 6 DR-DQ haplotypes were treated as single units for association and clustering. Of the 350 to 450 genotyped donors, 70% to 90% were placed in the genetic ancestry cluster associated with self-reported Caucasian donors. HLA typing included class I and class II loci at four-digit resolution. On average, about 200,000 unique TCR beta nucleotide sequences were sequenced per donor among about 400 genotyped donors of the cohort, with roughly a sixth of those sequences being non-productive. To predict cytomegalovirus infection status, the study brought together high-throughput TCR immunosequencing, statistical association of individual TCRs with disease status, and machine learning. To study patterns of TCR occurrence, a later analysis re-analyzed previously published TCR beta repertoires from more than 550 donors and added high-resolution HLA genotyping. Along with the approximately 670-subject first cohort, a separate validation cohort of 120 different subjects was used. Every discovery cohort repertoire had been produced on one sequencing platform. In a later genetic analysis, genome-wide SNP genotypes for about 65% of the 666 donors were used, and that subset was treated as a discovery cohort. The T cell repertoires of under 700 subjects were profiled by immunosequencing and related to cytomegalovirus serostatus. To decide whether each TCR beta V gene segment behaved as functional or pseudogenic, an earlier analysis of fewer than 750 of the donors relied on high-throughput TCR beta sequencing. Around 330 gigabases of sequencing data and around 88 million unique TCR sequences made up an early release that covered approximately 700 HLA-typed donors. In the later analysis, no new phenotypic data were used to find candidate immune exposures; instead, reliance was placed on TCR beta sequences and their occurrence across donors. The number of typed donors differed by locus: roughly 629-630 for A, B, C, DRB1 and DQB1; about 520 for DQA1; roughly 600 for DPA1; and around 450 for DPB1. The aim of the study was to test whether cataloging public T cell receptors could identify signatures of past pathogen exposure.

The CDR3 has 15 amino acids, counting the end cysteine and phenylalanine. Only the CDR3 DNA stays, 45 bases, in frame from base 1. The germline V end is reduced by 2 bases and the J end by 7 bases; junction bases left unmatched: 11. The germline V gene encodes CDR1 GTSNPN and CDR2 SVGIG (reference sequence). The cohort comprised approximately 700 healthy bone marrow donors. Cohort members were all nominally healthy when sampled, although unrecorded immune exposures were likely present. The donor was CMV seropositive and was included in the group of 250 to 350 seropositive cohort members. A peripheral blood sample was collected from each donor, and TCR beta sequencing was performed on peripheral blood mononuclear cells. The Qiagen DNeasy Blood Extraction Kit was used to extract genomic DNA from the blood cell samples. The library was produced with the immunoSEQ multiplex PCR assay. For the multiplex PCR, a mixture combining 60 forward primers for TCR Vbeta segments and 13 reverse primers for TCR Jbeta segments was used. The CDR3 region of rearranged TCR beta genes was amplified from genomic DNA by a multiplex PCR assay. The amplified TCR beta libraries were sequenced on the Illumina HiSeq System as 87-base-pair reads. As for the authors' bioinformatics: In a later analysis, tens of millions of unique TCR beta chains were counted across the approximately 640 repertoires, and about 9.9 million of these chains were shared by at least two donors. Raw reads were error-corrected and collapsed into unique sequences with a nearest-neighbor algorithm that merged closely related sequences to remove PCR and sequencing errors. To assign V, D and J gene segments, CDR3 sequences were aligned to IMGT reference sequences. Each retained sequence needed at least a six-nucleotide match to both a V gene segment and a J gene segment. Rearrangements were called productive when the CDR3 lacked stop codons and stayed in frame with V and J; all others were non-productive. Following IMGT convention, CDR3 was defined as the stretch from the second conserved V-encoded cysteine to the conserved J-encoded phenylalanine. The earlier analysis of approximately 590 of the donors excluded any sequence lacking an unambiguous match to a single V gene segment. In an earlier analysis of some 590 of the donors, a V segment was called functional when productive rearrangements were above 56.7%, and segregating when the standard deviation between donors exceeded 5%. A statistical classification framework was built for diagnosing cytomegalovirus status from the catalog of TCR beta chain sequences. A later analysis assigned V and J genes by comparing TCR nucleotide sequences with IMGT/GENE-DB human TR gene sequences. Using the TCRdist pipeline, a later analysis assigned CDR3 sequences along with most-parsimonious VDJ recombination scenarios. In a later analysis, each TCR beta chain was defined by its CDR3 amino acid sequence together with its V-gene family, and reads lacking a unique V-gene family were excluded. A later analysis removed over 500 highly shared, low-generation-probability nucleotide sequences to deal with suspected cross-contamination and a sequencing artifact. In a later analysis, a clonal expansion index was calculated for each public chain from normalized within-repertoire ranks of inferred template counts. In a later analysis, generation probabilities were computed with a VDJ recombination model fitted to out-of-frame rearrangements, and the resulting probabilities were checked against IGoR. Hypergeometric tests were used in a later analysis to score TCR-TCR, TCR-HLA and TCR-CMV co-occurrence, with a repertoire-size bias correction applied to the TCR pairs. To estimate false discovery rates, a later analysis permuted the HLA or CMV assignments 20 times. In a later analysis, co-occurring TCRs were grouped using DBSCAN, with TCRdist sequence similarity added in when clustering inside HLA-allele-positive subsets. Co-occurrence clustering excluded repertoires with fewer than 30,000 or more than 120,000 public chains, plus five with anomalous nucleotide sharing. TCRdb holds this immuneACCESS table with in-frame rearrangements only. Some clones are missing; in checked studies, unresolved V genes explain under half, and the rest has no known cause. V and J calls and clone size are copied from that table; D and trimming were computed from the DNA. The sample contains tens of thousands of clones, roughly 78% of them found a single time. The leading ten clones occupy less than 5.5% of the sample.

This clone was counted between two and nine times. Which antigen it targets is not known. No qualities accompany the bases; no much larger clone lies one base away. What the study reported, not specific to this receptor: In this cohort, only TCR beta chains were sequenced, and detectable features were limited by the absence of alpha or paired-chain data. In a later genetic analysis, a missense DCLRE1C variant was associated with V-gene and J-gene trimming of TCR beta chains, and the association was replicated in an independent cohort. Compared with the roughly 670-donor mean, donors in an Asian-associated ancestry cluster had fewer N-insertions in productive TCRs, according to a later genetic analysis. While some public TCRs were present in many individuals, most TCR sequences turned up only very rarely across donors. In a later analysis, the rate of TCR association differed among HLA loci, with DRB1 alleles having the most associated TCRs and HLA-C alleles having the fewest. A later analysis found that most CMV-associated TCR beta chains appeared HLA-restricted, with HLA associations seemingly driven largely by CMV exposure. Because HLA typing was unavailable for some donors at each locus, only the typed subset was used in association tests. The sequencing pipeline was judged likely to have produced a cluster of highly shared sequence variants as a technical artifact. Because counts were too low, about 15 rarely observed V segments, including chromosome 9 orphons, were left out of the earlier analysis of approximately 500 of the donors. The classifier was reported to diagnose cytomegalovirus status with high specificity and sensitivity in both the original and validation cohorts. The authors suggested that the approach could potentially be extended to other disease states and immunological phenotypes. Compared with equally common non-associated chains, HLA-associated TCR beta chains in a later analysis were more clonally expanded and had lower generation probabilities. CMV serostatus was the only immune exposure information available for the cohort. A few of the identified cytomegalovirus-associated TCR beta chains were confirmed in vitro to be specific for cytomegalovirus antigens. The study listed 150 to 200 TCR beta chains as associated with cytomegalovirus. In an earlier analysis of approximately 590 of the donors, most TCR beta V segments appeared in productive rearrangements about 90% or about 30% of the time, broadly matching IMGT annotations. A later analysis reported that several top co-occurrence clusters appeared linked to parvovirus B19, influenza, CMV and Epstein-Barr virus. Assigning TCR associations to individual alleles was difficult when HLA alleles, especially DR and DQ, strongly co-occurred. Correlated functional status among segregating V segments might reflect linkage disequilibrium, but an unknown experimental factor could not be ruled out. At a false discovery rate of 0.05, a later analysis linked around 17,000 TCR beta sequences to specific HLA alleles. Roughly uniform sequencing depth across donors was assumed in presence/absence analyses, although this assumption may not hold. Because the 87-base-pair reads could not distinguish some IMGT-functional V segments, including TRBV6-2 and TRBV6-3, those segments were excluded. A further reported finding was that TCR beta sequences accurately predicted the HLA-A and HLA-B alleles for most subjects in the first cohort.

The clonotype comes from a male donor in good health and CMV-seropositive. The V and J segments used are TRBV30 and TRBJ2-1; the central 7 bases match TRBD2. The sample taken for sequencing was PBMCs. Here the CDR3 is given as CAWSFGLVSINEQFF. At the DNA level, the sequence is TGTGCCTGGAGTTTCGGACTAGTATCCATAAATGAGCAGTTCTTC.